This TCR beta chain was identified during a study of blood T cell repertoires in COVID-19. The CDR3 sequence is 16 residues long. CDR1 is LNHDA and CDR2 is SQIVND in the germline V gene (reference sequence). Trimming removed 2 bases at V and 4 bases at J, with 12 bases between. In the authors' methods: Reference gene primer amplification gave estimated nucleated cell counts. Data came from immunoSEQ multiplex PCR; TCRdb stores just in-frame clones and leaves some out. The V and J calls and clone size were taken over from that table, and D and trimming were inferred from the DNA. The sample includes roughly 30,000 clones, 84% of them seen just once.

The rearrangement links TRBV19 to TRBJ2-6, with D possibly matching TRBD2 (5 bases). Sequencing was carried out using peripheral blood. This receptor was taken from a woman aged 80 or over with acute or convalescent COVID-19. CDR3 sequence: CASSISPGSGANVLTF. The CDR3 nucleotides read TGTGCCAGTAGTATAAGCCCTGGGAGCGGGGCCAACGTCCTGACTTTC.